This entry concerns a single T cell receptor (beta chain). The sample originates from a study of shared clonotypes between healthy human individuals. CDR3 length equals 22 residues. Per germline, CDR1 SGHRS and CDR2 YFSETQ. Trimming removed 3 bases from V and 1 base from J; junction bases left unmatched: 22. Sequencing was performed with immunoSEQ multiplex PCR; in TCRdb, only in-frame clones are kept and a portion is missing. The sample yields about 530,000 clones, over 75% seen once. All participating donors were Caucasian adults from Nashville, Tennessee. The rearrangement uses TRBV5-1 and TRBJ2-6; 7 bases line up with TRBD2. This TCR was sampled from a woman aged 40-49 years in good health. Some clones in this sample may be carry-over from other donors' samples. Source material: PBMCs. CDR3 DNA sequence: TGCGCCAGCAGCTCCCCGGGCCTAGCGGACCTGGAGAGAGGGTCTGGGGCCAACGTCCTGACTTTC. Amino acid sequence: CASSSPGLADLERGSGANVLTF.